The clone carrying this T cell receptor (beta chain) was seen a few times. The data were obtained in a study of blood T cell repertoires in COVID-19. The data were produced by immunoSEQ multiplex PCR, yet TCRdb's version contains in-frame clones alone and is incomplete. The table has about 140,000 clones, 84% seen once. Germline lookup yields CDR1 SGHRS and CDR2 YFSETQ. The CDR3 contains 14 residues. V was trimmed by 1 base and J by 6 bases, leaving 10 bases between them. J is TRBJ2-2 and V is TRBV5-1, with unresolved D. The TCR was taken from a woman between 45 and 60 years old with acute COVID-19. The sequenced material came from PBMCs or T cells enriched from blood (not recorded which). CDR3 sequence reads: CASSLNRDPGELFF. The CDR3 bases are TGCGCCAGCAGCTTGAATAGAGATCCCGGGGAGCTGTTTTTT.